These T cell receptor beta chains were read from a single sample in a study of blood T cell repertoires in COVID-19. Sequenced by immunoSEQ multiplex PCR; TCRdb stores in-frame clones only, minus some. The sample lists more than 200,000 clones, 70% to 90% seen once, with about 0.7% in the top ten. The sequenced sample was peripheral blood. Source of these receptors: a human donor in a cohort sampled during active COVID-19. CDR3s leave out the opening cysteine and the closing phenylalanine or tryptophan. Fields, in order: V gene, CDR3 protein.

>TRBV4-1
ASSQGVASYEQY
>TRBV5-6
ASSLDLSRGGWNEQY
>TRBV28
ASSPRGELF
>TRBV7-3
ASSYDPLQDGRYEQY
>TRBV12-3/TRBV12-4
ASGGRDAYEQY
>TRBV5-5
ASSLSPGYEQY
>TRBV5-1
ASSLQGGQPQH
>TRBV5-1
ASSWLGLGTDGYT
>TRBV28
ASSGGPQISGQPQH
>TRBV7-9
ASSLSSREQY
>TRBV5-1
ASSGYSGDGNTIY
>TRBV4-3
ASSQGLARGGRFSYEQY
>TRBV6-4
ASSSGSTDTQY
>TRBV29-1
SVEVPRGVGYT
>TRBV6-2/TRBV6-3
ASSPHEGKGETQY
>TRBV4-3
ASSQDVSTEAF
>TRBV28
ASSSGVEQY
>TRBV9
ASSDPTGAARGYEQY